This T cell receptor (beta chain) appears in the sequencing data of a study of naive and memory T cell subsets. Two oligonucleotides, mixed equimolar, formed the beta constant-region primer covering TRBC1 and TRBC2. Nested alpha and beta constant-region primers with the SP2 primer drove four PCR rounds on ligated cDNA. Each CDR3 protein is one row after TCRdb ran MiXCR on the UMI-ligation and nested PCR reads. The sample consists of tens of thousands of distinct CDR3 sequences, 8% to 9.5% of them appearing once. This clonotype was seen repeatedly, ten times or more. Its antigen is as yet unknown. Whole-study results and caveats: Diversity fell and Gini index rose from naive through CM, EM, EMRA.

The TCR originated in a human donor in good health. Sequencing was done on a sample of naive CD8+ T cells from blood.

CDR3 amino acids: CAIKMGAGANVLTF. CDR3 nucleotide sequence: TGTGCCATCAAGATGGGGGCTGGGGCCAACGTCCTGACTTTC. The chain couples TRBV10-3 to TRBJ2-6; D is perhaps TRBD1 or TRBD2 (5 bases each). The CDR3 sequence is 14 residues long. Trimming took 7 bases from V and 2 from J, leaving 9 bases between them. From germline, CDR1 is ENHRY and CDR2 SYGVKD.